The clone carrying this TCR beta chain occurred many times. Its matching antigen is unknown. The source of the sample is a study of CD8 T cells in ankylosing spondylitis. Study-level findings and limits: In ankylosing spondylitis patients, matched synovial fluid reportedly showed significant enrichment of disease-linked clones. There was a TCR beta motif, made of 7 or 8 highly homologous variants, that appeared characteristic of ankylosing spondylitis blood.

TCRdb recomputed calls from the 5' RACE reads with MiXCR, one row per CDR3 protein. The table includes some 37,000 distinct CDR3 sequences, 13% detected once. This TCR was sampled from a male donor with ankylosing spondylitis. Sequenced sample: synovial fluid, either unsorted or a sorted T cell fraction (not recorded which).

The CDR3 loop is CASRDDGYEQYF. In nucleotides, the CDR3 is TGTGCCAGCAGAGACGACGGCTACGAGCAGTACTTC. The chain has TRBV27 and TRBJ2-7; D gene ambiguous. The CDR3 sequence is 12 residues long. Germline values: CDR1 MNHEY, CDR2 SMNVEV (reference sequence). V dropped 6 bases and J dropped 3 bases, with 9 bases sitting between them.